What follows describes a single TCR beta chain. These data originate in a study of shared clonotypes between healthy human individuals. The CDR3 covers 15 residues. Losses at the gene ends were 6 bases for V and 3 bases for J; bases not matched to a gene: 10. Per germline, CDR1 MNHEY and CDR2 SVGAGI. This was a deep-level run. Among the unsorted PBMC samples, replicate PCRs used around 280 ng DNA, some 30,000 T cell genomes. Sequenced by immunoSEQ multiplex PCR; TCRdb stores in-frame clones only, minus some. The sample carries around 430,000 clones, 70% to 80% recorded once. Sequenced material: PBMCs. This chain joins TRBV6-5 and TRBJ2-7, with 8 bases identical to TRBD2. The sequence came from a woman aged 40 to 50 in good health. Some clones in this sample may be carry-over from other donors' samples. This CDR3 reads CASSTTSAGGYEQYF. CDR3 nucleotide sequence: TGTGCCAGCAGCACGACTTCGGCGGGAGGCTACGAGCAGTACTTC.